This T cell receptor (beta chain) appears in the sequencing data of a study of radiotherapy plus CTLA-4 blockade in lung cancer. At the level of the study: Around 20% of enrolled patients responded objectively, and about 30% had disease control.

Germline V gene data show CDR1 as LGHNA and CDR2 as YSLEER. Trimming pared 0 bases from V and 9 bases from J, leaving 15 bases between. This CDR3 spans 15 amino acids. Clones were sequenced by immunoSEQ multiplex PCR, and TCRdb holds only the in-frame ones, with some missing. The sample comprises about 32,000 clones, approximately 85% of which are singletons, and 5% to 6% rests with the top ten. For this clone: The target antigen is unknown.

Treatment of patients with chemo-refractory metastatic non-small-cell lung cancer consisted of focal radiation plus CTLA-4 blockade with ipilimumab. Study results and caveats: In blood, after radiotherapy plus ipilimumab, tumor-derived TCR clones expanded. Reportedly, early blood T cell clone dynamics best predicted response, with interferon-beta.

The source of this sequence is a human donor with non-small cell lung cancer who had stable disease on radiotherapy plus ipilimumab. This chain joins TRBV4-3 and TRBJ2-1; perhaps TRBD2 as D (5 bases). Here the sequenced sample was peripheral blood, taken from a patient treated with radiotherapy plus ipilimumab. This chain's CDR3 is CASSQEPGISTEQFF. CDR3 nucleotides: TGCGCCAGCAGCCAAGAACCGGGGATCAGTACTGAGCAGTTCTTC.